The T cell receptor beta chain under discussion was sequenced for a study of OX40 agonist ivuxolimab in advanced cancers. Study-level results: Among expanded peripheral T cells, antigen specificity went undetermined. Patients who responded partially at 0.1-3.0 mg/kg showed clonal expansion ranking among the lowest.

Concerning this clone: As yet, its antigen is unknown.

Blood was sampled at baseline, cycle 4 day 1, and cycle 7 day 1. Produced via immunoSEQ multiplex PCR; TCRdb's table is partial and in-frame only. Altogether roughly 65,000 clones are present, around four fifths being singletons, with the ten largest covering 2% to 2.5%. Sequenced material: CD4+ or CD8+ T cells sorted from blood, taken in a trial of the OX40 agonist ivuxolimab. The source is an adult with an advanced solid tumor such as melanoma, head and neck, liver or kidney cancer.

The CDR3 DNA reads TGTGCCAGCAGCTTGGCTAGCGGACACAATGAGCAGTTCTTC. Protein: CASSLASGHNEQFF. The chain carries TRBV5-4 and TRBJ2-1; 7 bases match TRBD2. J gave up 5 bases and V 0 bases, and 2 bases lay outside the gene matches. This CDR3 spans 14 amino acids. Germline CDR1 and CDR2: SGHNT and YYREEE (reference sequence).